Listed below are T cell receptor beta chains from one sample, sequenced in a study of T-cell memory formation after mild COVID-19. TCRdb reprocessed the 5' RACE reads via MiXCR and lists one record per CDR3 protein. The data show roughly 370,000 distinct CDR3 sequences, with 16% seen just once and about a fifth held by the top ten. Sequencing input: PBMCs or a T cell subset sorted from them (not recorded which). The receptor source for this set is a man aged 18 to 30 who had mild COVID-19 (a few samples of this study predate the infection). Cell type and time point are not known. Both conserved end residues are part of each CDR3. D genes are given only for firm matches. Rows give clone size only sometimes, using once, few, many, or a class for an expanded clone.

clone_size	v_call	j_call	d_call	cdr3_nt	cdr3_aa
NA	TRBV20-1	TRBJ1-6	TRBD1	TGCAGTGCTAGAGATACACAGGGGTTTGACTCACCCCTCCACTTT	CSARDTQGFDSPLHF
NA	TRBV7-9	TRBJ2-7	NA	TGTGCCAGCAGCCCGGGGGCGGGAGAGCAGTACTTC	CASSPGAGEQYF
many	TRBV5-1	TRBJ1-2	NA	TGCGCCAGCAGCTTCGGGTCTGTGGAGGGCTACACCTTC	CASSFGSVEGYTF
NA	TRBV7-2	TRBJ2-1	NA	TGTGCCAGCAGCTTAAGTCGGGGGCTCTACAATGAGCAGTTCTTC	CASSLSRGLYNEQFF
few	TRBV9	TRBJ1-2	NA	TGTGCCAGCAGCCTTCGACAGCACTACACCTTC	CASSLRQHYTF
few	TRBV4-3	TRBJ2-2	TRBD1	TGCGCCAGCAGCCAAGATGCAGGGGGGAACACCGGGGAGCTGTTTTTT	CASSQDAGGNTGELFF
NA	TRBV12-3/TRBV12-4	TRBJ2-7	NA	TGTGCCAGCGGGGGACTTTACTACGAGCAGTACTTC	CASGGLYYEQYF
NA	TRBV5-1	TRBJ1-6	NA	TGCGCCAGCAGCTCCACGGGGCAGAGCTCCTATAATTCACCCCTCCACTTT	CASSSTGQSSYNSPLHF
NA	TRBV7-2	TRBJ1-1	NA	TGTGCCAGCAGCCCCGGACCGGGCGGGAACACTGAAGCTTTCTTT	CASSPGPGGNTEAFF
NA	TRBV10-2	TRBJ2-7	TRBD1	TGCGCCAGCAGTGAGTCCGGACAGGGCCCCTCCTACGAGCAGTACTTC	CASSESGQGPSYEQYF
many	TRBV7-6	TRBJ2-5	NA	TGTGCCAGCAACCCGGGCACACAAGAGACCCAGTACTTC	CASNPGTQETQYF
NA	TRBV20-1	TRBJ1-5	NA	TGCAGTGCTGGGGAGGTAGGGGTTGAACAGCCCCAGCATTTT	CSAGEVGVEQPQHF
few	TRBV7-2	TRBJ2-1	TRBD2	TGTGCCAGCAGCCAGACTAGCGGGGGGGGTGAGCAGTTCTTC	CASSQTSGGGEQFF
NA	TRBV7-9	TRBJ2-2	TRBD1	TGTGCCAGCAGCGAACGGGACAGCACCGGGGAGCTGTTTTTT	CASSERDSTGELFF
few	TRBV28	TRBJ1-6	TRBD1	TGTGCCAGCAGTACCGGACAGGGGGATGGACCCCTCCACTTT	CASSTGQGDGPLHF
few	TRBV3-1	TRBJ2-3	NA	TGTGCCAGCAGCCCGTCCGTTGTGGATACGCAGTATTTT	CASSPSVVDTQYF
NA	TRBV7-2	TRBJ2-2	TRBD1	TGTGCCAGCAGCTCCCGTCGACAGGGGTTCGGGGAGCTGTTTTTT	CASSSRRQGFGELFF